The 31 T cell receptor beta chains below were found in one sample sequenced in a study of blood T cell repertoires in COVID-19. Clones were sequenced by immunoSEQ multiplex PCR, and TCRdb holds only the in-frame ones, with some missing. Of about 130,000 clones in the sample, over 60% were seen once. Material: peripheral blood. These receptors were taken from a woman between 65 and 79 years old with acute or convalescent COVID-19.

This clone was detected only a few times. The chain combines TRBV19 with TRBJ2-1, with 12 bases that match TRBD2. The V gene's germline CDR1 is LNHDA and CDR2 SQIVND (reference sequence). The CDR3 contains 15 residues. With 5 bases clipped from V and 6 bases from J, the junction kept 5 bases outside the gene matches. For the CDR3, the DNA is TGTGCCAGTAGTCTAGCGGGAGGGCCCCTCAATGAGCAGTTCTTC. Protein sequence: CASSLAGGPLNEQFF.

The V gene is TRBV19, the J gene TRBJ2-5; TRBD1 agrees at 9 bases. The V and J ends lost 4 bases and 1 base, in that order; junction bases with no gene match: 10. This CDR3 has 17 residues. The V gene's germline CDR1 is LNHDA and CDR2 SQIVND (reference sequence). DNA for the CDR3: TGTGCCAGTAGTAAAATCGGGACAGGGATTTCCCAAGAGACCCAGTACTTC. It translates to CASSKIGTGISQETQYF.

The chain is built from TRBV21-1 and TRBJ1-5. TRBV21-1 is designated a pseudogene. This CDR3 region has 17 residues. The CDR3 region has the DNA TGTGCCAGCAGCACTCCCCCGGGGAGACCACGCAATCAGCCCCAGCATTTT. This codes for CASSTPPGRPRNQPQHF.

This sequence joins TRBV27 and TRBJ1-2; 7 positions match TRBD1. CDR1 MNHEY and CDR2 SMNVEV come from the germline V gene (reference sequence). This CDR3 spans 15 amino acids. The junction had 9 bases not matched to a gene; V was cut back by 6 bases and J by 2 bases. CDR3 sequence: CASSPTGVSNYGYTF. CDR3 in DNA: TGTGCCAGCAGCCCAACAGGGGTCTCCAACTATGGCTACACCTTC.

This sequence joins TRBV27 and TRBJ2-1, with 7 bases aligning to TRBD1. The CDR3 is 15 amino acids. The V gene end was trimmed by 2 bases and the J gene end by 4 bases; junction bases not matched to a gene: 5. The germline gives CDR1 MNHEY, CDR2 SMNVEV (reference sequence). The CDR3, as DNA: TGTGCCAGCAGTTTACAGGGACAGCCTTACAATGAGCAGTTCTTC. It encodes CASSLQGQPYNEQFF.

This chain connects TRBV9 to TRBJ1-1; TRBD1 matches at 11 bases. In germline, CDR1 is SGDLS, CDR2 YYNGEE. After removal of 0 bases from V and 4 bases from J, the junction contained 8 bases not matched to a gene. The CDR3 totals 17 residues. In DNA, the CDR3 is TGTGCCAGCAGCGTAGGCCCCGGGACAGGGGGTGGCACTGAAGCTTTCTTT. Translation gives CASSVGPGTGGGTEAFF.

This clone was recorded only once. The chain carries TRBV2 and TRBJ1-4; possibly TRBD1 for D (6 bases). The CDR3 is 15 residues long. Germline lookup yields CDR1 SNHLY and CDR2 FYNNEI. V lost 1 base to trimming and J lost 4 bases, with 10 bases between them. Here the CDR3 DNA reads TGTGCCAGCAGTGAAGGGACAGCTTATAATGAAAAACTGTTTTTT. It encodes CASSEGTAYNEKLFF. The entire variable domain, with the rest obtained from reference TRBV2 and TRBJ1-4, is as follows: EPEVTQTPSHQVTQMGQEVILRCVPISNHLYFYWYRQILGQKVEFLVSFYNNEISEKSEIFDDQFSVERPDGSNFTLKIRSTKLEDSAMYFCASSEGTAYNEKLFFGSGTQLSVL.

The CDR3 coding sequence is TGTGCCAGCAGCTTAATCACTTTGGGCAGGGGAGAGACCCAGTACTTC. This codes for CASSLITLGRGETQYF. The chain couples TRBV11-1 to TRBJ2-5; D possibly corresponds to TRBD1 (6 bases). The CDR3 has 16 amino acids. V lost 2 bases, J lost 4 bases, and 17 bases lay in between. Germline assignment: CDR1 SGHAT and CDR2 FQDESV (reference sequence).

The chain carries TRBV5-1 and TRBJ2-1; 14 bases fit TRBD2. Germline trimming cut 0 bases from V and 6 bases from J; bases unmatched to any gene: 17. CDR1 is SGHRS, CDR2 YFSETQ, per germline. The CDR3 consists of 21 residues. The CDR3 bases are TGCGCCAGCAGCTTGGGACTAGCGGGAGGGCCCACCCGGGCACTTGGCAATGAGCAGTTCTTC. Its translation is CASSLGLAGGPTRALGNEQFF.

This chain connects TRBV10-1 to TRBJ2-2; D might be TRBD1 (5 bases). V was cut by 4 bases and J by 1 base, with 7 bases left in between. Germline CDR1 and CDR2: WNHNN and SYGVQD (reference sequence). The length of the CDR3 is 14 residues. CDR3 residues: CASSGTLNTGELFF. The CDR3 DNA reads TGCGCCAGCAGTGGGACATTGAACACCGGGGAGCTGTTTTTT.

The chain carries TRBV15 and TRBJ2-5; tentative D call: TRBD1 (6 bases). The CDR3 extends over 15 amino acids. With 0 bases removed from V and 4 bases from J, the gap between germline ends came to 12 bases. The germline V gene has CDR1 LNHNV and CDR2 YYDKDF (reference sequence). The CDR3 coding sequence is TGTGCCACCAGCAGAGATGCCCTCAGGGGAGAGACCCAGTACTTC. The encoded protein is CATSRDALRGETQYF.

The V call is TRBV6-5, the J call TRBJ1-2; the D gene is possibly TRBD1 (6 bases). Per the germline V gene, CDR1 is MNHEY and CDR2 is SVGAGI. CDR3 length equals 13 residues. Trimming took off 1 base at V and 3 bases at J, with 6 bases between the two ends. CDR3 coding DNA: TGTGCCAGCAGTTACTACAGGGACTATGGCTACACCTTC. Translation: CASSYYRDYGYTF.

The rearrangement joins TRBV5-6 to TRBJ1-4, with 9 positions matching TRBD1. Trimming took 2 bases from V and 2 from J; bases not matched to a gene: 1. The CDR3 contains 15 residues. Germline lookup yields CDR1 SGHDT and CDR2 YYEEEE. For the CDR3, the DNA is TGTGCCAGCAGCTTCGGACAGGGGACTAATGAAAAACTGTTTTTT. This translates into CASSFGQGTNEKLFF.

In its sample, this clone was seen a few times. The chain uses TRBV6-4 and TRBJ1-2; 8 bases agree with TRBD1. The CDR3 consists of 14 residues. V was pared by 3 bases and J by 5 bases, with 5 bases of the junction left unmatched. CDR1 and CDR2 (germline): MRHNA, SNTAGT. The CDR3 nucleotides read TGTGCCAGCAGTGAATCCGGACAGGGATATGGCTACACCTTC. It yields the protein CASSESGQGYGYTF.

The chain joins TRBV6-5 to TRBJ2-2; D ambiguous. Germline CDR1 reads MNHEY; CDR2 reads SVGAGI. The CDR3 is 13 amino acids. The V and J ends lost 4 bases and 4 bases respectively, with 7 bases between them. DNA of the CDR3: TGTGCCAGCAGTTTGAGAGTCACCGGGGAGCTGTTTTTT. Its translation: CASSLRVTGELFF.

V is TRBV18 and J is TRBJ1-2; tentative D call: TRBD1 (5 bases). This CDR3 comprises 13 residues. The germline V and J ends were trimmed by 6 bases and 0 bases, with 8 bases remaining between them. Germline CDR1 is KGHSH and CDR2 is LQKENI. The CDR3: CASSPDTNYGYTF. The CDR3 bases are TGTGCCAGCTCCCCGGACACTAACTATGGCTACACCTTC.

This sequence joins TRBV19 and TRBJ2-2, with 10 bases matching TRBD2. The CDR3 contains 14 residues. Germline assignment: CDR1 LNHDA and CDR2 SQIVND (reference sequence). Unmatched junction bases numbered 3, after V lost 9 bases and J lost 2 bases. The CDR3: CASGLAVNTGELFF. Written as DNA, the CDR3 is TGTGCCAGCGGACTAGCGGTTAACACCGGGGAGCTGTTTTTT.

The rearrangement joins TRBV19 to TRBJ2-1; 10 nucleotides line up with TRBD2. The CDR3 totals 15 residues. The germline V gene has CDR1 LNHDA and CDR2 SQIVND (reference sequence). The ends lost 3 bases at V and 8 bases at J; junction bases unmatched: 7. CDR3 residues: CASSIILAGADEQFF. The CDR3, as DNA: TGTGCCAGTAGTATTATCCTAGCGGGGGCGGATGAGCAGTTCTTC.

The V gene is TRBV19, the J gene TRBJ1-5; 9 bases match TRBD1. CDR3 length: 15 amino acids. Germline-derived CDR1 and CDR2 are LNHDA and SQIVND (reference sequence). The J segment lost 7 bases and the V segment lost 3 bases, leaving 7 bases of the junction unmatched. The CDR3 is CASSIRGQGPQPQHF. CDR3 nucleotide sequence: TGTGCCAGTAGTATCCGGGGACAGGGACCGCAGCCCCAGCATTTT.

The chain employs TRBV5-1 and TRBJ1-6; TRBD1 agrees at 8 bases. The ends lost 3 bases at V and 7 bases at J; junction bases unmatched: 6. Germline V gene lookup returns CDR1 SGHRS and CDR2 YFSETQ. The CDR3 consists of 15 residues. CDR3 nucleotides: TGCGCCAGCAGCTACGGACAGGGACTAAATTCACCCCTCCACTTT. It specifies CASSYGQGLNSPLHF.

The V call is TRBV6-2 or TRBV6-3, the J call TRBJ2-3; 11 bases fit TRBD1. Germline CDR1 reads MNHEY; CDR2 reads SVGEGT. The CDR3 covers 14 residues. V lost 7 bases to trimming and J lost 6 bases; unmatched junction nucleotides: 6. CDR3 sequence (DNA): TGTGCCAGCATCCCGGACAGGGGGCTGGATACGCAGTATTTT. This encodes CASIPDRGLDTQYF.

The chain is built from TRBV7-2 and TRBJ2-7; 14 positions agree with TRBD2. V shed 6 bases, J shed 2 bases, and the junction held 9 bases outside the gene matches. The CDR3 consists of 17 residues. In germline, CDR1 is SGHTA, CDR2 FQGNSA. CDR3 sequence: CASSPTPGLAGAYEQYF. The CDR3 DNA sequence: TGTGCCAGCAGTCCCACGCCGGGACTAGCGGGGGCCTACGAGCAGTACTTC.

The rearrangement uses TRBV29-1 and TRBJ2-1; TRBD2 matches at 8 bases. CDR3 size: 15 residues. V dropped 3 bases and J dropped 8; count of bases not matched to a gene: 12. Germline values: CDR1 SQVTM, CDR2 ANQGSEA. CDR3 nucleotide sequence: TGCAGCGTTGAGAGGGGTAGCGGGAATGTGGATGAGCAGTTCTTC. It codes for CSVERGSGNVDEQFF.

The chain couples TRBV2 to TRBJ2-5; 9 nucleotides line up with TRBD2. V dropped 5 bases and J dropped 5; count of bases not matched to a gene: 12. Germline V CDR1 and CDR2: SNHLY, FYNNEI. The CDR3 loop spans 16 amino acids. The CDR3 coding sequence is TGTGCCAGCAGTAGCCAACGACTGGCGGGGGGGGAGACCCAGTACTTC. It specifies CASSSQRLAGGETQYF.

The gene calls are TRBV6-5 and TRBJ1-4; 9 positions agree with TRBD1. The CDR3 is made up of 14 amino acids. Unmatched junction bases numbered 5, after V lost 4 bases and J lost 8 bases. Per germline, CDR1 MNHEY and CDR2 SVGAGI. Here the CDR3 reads CASSSGQGGEKLFF. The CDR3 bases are TGTGCCAGCAGTTCGGGACAGGGCGGAGAAAAACTGTTTTTT.

The CDR3 here is CASNGDRETDTQYF. The CDR3 coding sequence is TGTGCCAGCAACGGGGACAGGGAAACAGATACGCAGTATTTT. The chain employs TRBV28 and TRBJ2-3, with 9 positions matching TRBD1. The CDR3 extends over 14 amino acids. V was pared by 7 bases and J by 3 bases, with 5 bases of the junction left unmatched. From germline, CDR1 is MDHEN and CDR2 SYDVKM.

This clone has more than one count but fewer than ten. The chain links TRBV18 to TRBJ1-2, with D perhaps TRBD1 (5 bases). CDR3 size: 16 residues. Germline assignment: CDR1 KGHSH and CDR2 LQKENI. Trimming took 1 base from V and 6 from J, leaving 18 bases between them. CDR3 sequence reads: CASSPLAGPEGDGYTF. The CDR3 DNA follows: TGTGCCAGCTCACCACTGGCTGGGCCGGAAGGGGATGGCTACACCTTC.

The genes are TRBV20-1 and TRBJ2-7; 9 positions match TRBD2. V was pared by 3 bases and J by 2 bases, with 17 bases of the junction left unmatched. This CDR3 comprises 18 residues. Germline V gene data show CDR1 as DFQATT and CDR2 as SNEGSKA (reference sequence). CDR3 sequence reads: CSASGIGLATTYAYEQYF. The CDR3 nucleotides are TGCAGTGCTAGTGGTATAGGACTAGCGACCACATACGCCTACGAGCAGTACTTC.

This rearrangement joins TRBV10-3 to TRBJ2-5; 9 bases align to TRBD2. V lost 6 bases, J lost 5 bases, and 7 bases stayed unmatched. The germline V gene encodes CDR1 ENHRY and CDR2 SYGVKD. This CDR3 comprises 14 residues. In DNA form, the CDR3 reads TGTGCCATCAGCCTGGCTAGCGGGGTTGAGACCCAGTACTTC. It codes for CAISLASGVETQYF.

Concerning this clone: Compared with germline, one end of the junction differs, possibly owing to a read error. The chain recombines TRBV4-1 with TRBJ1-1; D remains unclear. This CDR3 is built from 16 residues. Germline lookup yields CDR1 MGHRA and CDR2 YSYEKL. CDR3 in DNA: TGCGCCGGCAGCCAAGATCCGAACAGACTGAACACTGAAGCTTTCTTT. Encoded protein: CAGSQDPNRLNTEAFF.

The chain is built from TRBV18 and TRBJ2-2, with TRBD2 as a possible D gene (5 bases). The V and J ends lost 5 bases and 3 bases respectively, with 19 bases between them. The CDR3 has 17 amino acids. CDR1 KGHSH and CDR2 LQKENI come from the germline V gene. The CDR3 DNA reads TGTGCCAGCTCAGAGTCTGAAGGGAGAATCTACACCGGGGAGCTGTTTTTT. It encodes CASSESEGRIYTGELFF. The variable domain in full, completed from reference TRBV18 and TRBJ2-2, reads NAGVMQNPRHLVRRRGQEARLRCSPMKGHSHVYWYRQLPEEGLKFMVYLQKENIIDESGMPKERFSAEFPKEGPSILRIQQVVRGDSAAYFCASSESEGRIYTGELFFGEGSRLTVL.